The 24 T cell receptor beta chains listed next were all sequenced from one sample in a study of control samples from healthy donors and cancer patients. Data came from immunoSEQ multiplex PCR; TCRdb stores just in-frame clones and leaves some out. The profile shows about 160,000 clones, approximately 90% of them singletons. The specimen was blood. These receptors were obtained from a man aged 25-45 years in good health.

The rearrangement links TRBV19 to TRBJ1-6, with no clear D. CDR1 and CDR2 (germline): LNHDA, SQIVND (reference sequence). The CDR3 has 14 residues. Trimming removed 4 bases from V and 0 bases from J, with 4 bases in between. The CDR3 protein is CASSRSSYNSPLHF. The CDR3 coding sequence is TGTGCCAGTAGTAGGAGCTCCTATAATTCACCCCTCCACTTT.

The chain has TRBV11-3 and TRBJ1-5; D is ambiguous. The CDR3 is 15 residues long. Germline loops: CDR1 SGHNT, CDR2 YENEEA. V was cut by 0 bases and J by 3 bases, with 9 bases left in between. CDR3 sequence: CASSLDRENNQPQHF. CDR3 nucleotide sequence: TGTGCCAGCAGCTTAGATCGGGAGAACAATCAGCCCCAGCATTTT.

About this clone: At the DNA level, this CDR3 is encoded by other sequences in the same sample as well. The chain uses TRBV4-3 and TRBJ1-3; D gene uncertain. CDR3 size: 14 residues. The germline V gene has CDR1 LGHNA and CDR2 YSLEER. V lost 1 base, J lost 4 bases, and 8 bases lay in between. CDR3 DNA sequence: TGCGCCAGCAGCCAAGGACATTCAGGAAACACCATATATTTT. Translated, it gives CASSQGHSGNTIYF.

This chain uses TRBV14 with TRBJ1-2; D is unresolved. The CDR3 has 12 amino acids. Germline lookup yields CDR1 SGHDN and CDR2 FVKESK. V was cut by 1 base and J by 4 bases, with 4 bases left in between. CDR3: CASSQVGYGYTF. In DNA, the CDR3 is TGTGCCAGCAGCCAAGTGGGCTATGGCTACACCTTC.

About this clone itself: Other DNA variants within this sample encode the same CDR3. This chain connects TRBV6-5 to TRBJ1-4, with a tentative D call TRBD1 (5 bases). Deletions cut 5 bases from V and 5 bases from J, with 9 bases between. The V gene's germline CDR1 is MNHEY and CDR2 SVGAGI. The length of the CDR3 is 13 residues. The CDR3, as DNA: TGTGCCAGCAGTAGGGGAGGAAATGAAAAACTGTTTTTT. This encodes CASSRGGNEKLFF.

J is TRBJ1-2 and V is TRBV15; D possibly corresponds to TRBD1 (6 bases). Looked up from germline, CDR1 is LNHNV and CDR2 is YYDKDF (reference sequence). The CDR3 is 14 amino acids. V was shortened by 0 bases and J by 8 bases, with 13 bases between the two germline ends. CDR3 sequence (DNA): TGTGCCACCAGCAGAGACAGGGGTACGGGCGGCTACACCTTC. This codes for CATSRDRGTGGYTF. Full variable domain (rest looked up from reference TRBV15 and TRBJ1-2): DAMVIQNPRYQVTQFGKPVTLSCSQTLNHNVMYWYQQKSSQAPKLLFHYYDKDFNNEADTPDNFQSRRPNTSFCFLDIRSPGLGDTAMYLCATSRDRGTGGYTFGSGTRLTVV.

The rearrangement joins TRBV12-3 or TRBV12-4 to TRBJ1-2; D gene uncertain. Deletions cut 3 bases from V and 14 bases from J, with 13 bases between. The CDR3 has 11 amino acids. The CDR3 loop reads CASSLYRRATF. The CDR3 region has the DNA TGTGCCAGCAGTTTGTATAGAAGGGCTACCTTC.

The chain recombines TRBV25-1 with TRBJ1-5; D is undetermined. Per germline, CDR1 MGHDK and CDR2 SYGVNS. V was trimmed by 7 bases and J by 3 bases, leaving 13 bases between them. This CDR3 contains 14 residues. The CDR3 region has the DNA TGTGCCAGCAAAAAGGGTGCTACCAATCAGCCCCAGCATTTT. It is translated as CASKKGATNQPQHF.

This rearrangement joins TRBV4-1 to TRBJ2-7; no clear D gene. V was trimmed by 2 bases and J by 2 bases, leaving 16 bases between them. CDR3 length: 16 amino acids. Per germline, CDR1 MGHRA and CDR2 YSYEKL. CDR3 in amino acids: CASSQSIHDRTYEQYF. In DNA, the CDR3 is TGCGCCAGCAGCCAAAGTATTCATGACCGGACCTACGAGCAGTACTTC.

The chain couples TRBV3-1 (or the pseudogene TRBV3-2) to TRBJ1-4; D remains ambiguous. The ends were cut back, 4 bases at V and 6 bases at J, with 15 bases in the middle. The CDR3 sequence is 15 residues long. Germline CDR1 LGHDT, CDR2 YNNKEL (reference sequence). The DNA of the CDR3 is TGTGCCAGCAGCCTTCAGGCTCGGGGTGATGAAAAACTGTTTTTT. Its protein product is CASSLQARGDEKLFF.

The genes are TRBV7-9 and TRBJ1-2; D gene uncertain. V lost 6 bases to trimming and J lost 7 bases, with 9 bases between them. This CDR3 region has 11 residues. Germline CDR1 is SEHNR and CDR2 is FQNEAQ (reference sequence). CDR3 sequence: CASRDESGYTF. DNA of the CDR3: TGTGCCAGCAGGGACGAGAGTGGCTACACCTTC.

Concerning this clone: Different DNA sequences within this sample yield the same CDR3. The gene calls are TRBV6-5 and TRBJ1-5; perhaps TRBD1 as D (5 bases). This CDR3 is built from 13 residues. The V gene lost 11 bases and the J gene lost 6 bases, with 17 bases spanning the gap. Germline CDR1 and CDR2: MNHEY and SVGAGI. CDR3 region: CAGRGGERQPQHF. The CDR3 DNA follows: TGTGCCGGTCGGGGGGGGGAACGTCAGCCCCAGCATTTT.

J is TRBJ2-3 and V is TRBV30; TRBD2 aligns across 11 bases. The ends lost 1 base at V and 4 bases at J; junction bases unmatched: 10. Germline V CDR1 and CDR2: GTSNPN, SVGIG (reference sequence). CDR3 size: 17 residues. CDR3: CAWSDVTSGSLADTQYF. The CDR3 coding sequence is TGTGCCTGGAGTGACGTTACTAGCGGGAGTTTGGCAGATACGCAGTATTTT.

The chain joins TRBV11-2 to TRBJ2-5; TRBD2 aligns across 8 bases. Germline CDR1 is SGHAT and CDR2 is FQNNGV. The ends lost 2 bases at V and 5 bases at J; junction bases unmatched: 4. CDR3 length: 14 residues. CDR3 in DNA: TGTGCCAGCAGCTTAAACGTAGCGGGGGAGACCCAGTACTTC. It is translated as CASSLNVAGETQYF.

The V gene is TRBV27, the J gene TRBJ1-6; 8 positions match TRBD1. Germline V lookup: CDR1 MNHEY, CDR2 SMNVEV (reference sequence). With 3 bases clipped from V and 8 bases from J, the junction kept 3 bases outside the gene matches. The CDR3 sequence is 14 residues long. For the CDR3, the DNA is TGTGCCAGCAGTTTGACAGGGGAACATTCACCCCTCCACTTT. This encodes CASSLTGEHSPLHF.

The chain combines TRBV7-9 with TRBJ1-3; D not certain. The CDR3 has 17 residues. The germline CDR1 and CDR2 sequences are SEHNR and FQNEAQ (reference sequence). The V end was cut by 0 bases, the J end by 0 bases, with 12 bases between. CDR3 region: CASSLAIYSASGNTIYF. The CDR3 nucleotides are TGTGCCAGCAGCTTAGCCATCTACTCCGCCTCTGGAAACACCATATATTTT.

The chain joins TRBV2 to TRBJ1-4; no firm D call. Trimming cost V 3 bases and J 11 bases, with 7 bases left between them. From germline, CDR1 is SNHLY and CDR2 FYNNEI. The CDR3 covers 11 residues. The CDR3 coding sequence is TGTGCCAGCAGTGAGCTAGATAAACTGTTTTTT. This gives the protein CASSELDKLFF.

V is TRBV27 and J is TRBJ1-4; D not resolved. Germline CDR1 MNHEY, CDR2 SMNVEV (reference sequence). V was shortened by 3 bases and J by 0 bases, with 8 bases between the two germline ends. The CDR3 loop spans 15 amino acids. CDR3 sequence (DNA): TGTGCCAGCAGTTTTACGGCAGCAACTAATGAAAAACTGTTTTTT. It encodes CASSFTAATNEKLFF.

The rearrangement links TRBV2 to TRBJ1-5, with a possible D match to TRBD1 (6 bases). Looked up from germline, CDR1 is SNHLY and CDR2 is FYNNEI. Trimming pared 2 bases from V and 1 base from J, leaving 18 bases between. The CDR3 sequence is 18 residues long. The CDR3 region has the DNA TGTGCCAGCAGTGAAAAGATTCTCCCAGGGGCAAGCAATCAGCCCCAGCATTTT. Encoded protein: CASSEKILPGASNQPQHF. Complete variable domain (other parts from reference TRBV2 and TRBJ1-5): EPEVTQTPSHQVTQMGQEVILRCVPISNHLYFYWYRQILGQKVEFLVSFYNNEISEKSEIFDDQFSVERPDGSNFTLKIRSTKLEDSAMYFCASSEKILPGASNQPQHFGDGTRLSIL.

V is TRBV27 and J is TRBJ2-1; tentatively, D is TRBD2 (6 bases). CDR1 MNHEY and CDR2 SMNVEV come from the germline V gene (reference sequence). This CDR3 contains 19 residues. The ends were cut back, 0 bases at V and 2 bases at J, with 20 bases in the middle. The CDR3 reads CASSLSPGLKIRTYNEQFF. The DNA for the CDR3 is TGTGCCAGCAGTTTATCTCCGGGACTCAAGATCCGGACCTACAATGAGCAGTTCTTC.

The chain couples TRBV7-3 to TRBJ2-1; 8 bases fit TRBD2. V lost 2 bases to trimming and J lost 6 bases; unmatched junction nucleotides: 12. CDR3 size: 17 residues. The germline V gene encodes CDR1 SGHTA and CDR2 FQGTGA. This CDR3 reads CASSLSGRAGVSNEQFF. The CDR3 nucleotides read TGTGCCAGCAGCTTATCCGGGCGAGCGGGAGTTTCCAATGAGCAGTTCTTC.

CDR3 nucleotides: TGTGCCAGCAGCTGGCAGGGGGAGGGCACTGAAGCTTTCTTT. Translated: CASSWQGEGTEAFF. The chain carries TRBV7-2 and TRBJ1-1, with 7 bases lining up with TRBD1. Per germline, CDR1 SGHTA and CDR2 FQGNSA. V lost 4 bases, J lost 4 bases, and 6 bases stayed unmatched. The CDR3 covers 14 residues.

The rearrangement links TRBV2 to TRBJ1-1; D is perhaps TRBD1 (6 bases). V was trimmed by 6 bases and J by 1 base, leaving 9 bases between them. This CDR3 is built from 13 residues. Per the germline V gene, CDR1 is SNHLY and CDR2 is FYNNEI. In DNA form, the CDR3 reads TGTGCCAGCAGGCGGGACACGAACACTGAAGCTTTCTTT. Translating it yields CASRRDTNTEAFF. The whole variable domain, filled in from reference TRBV2 and TRBJ1-1, reads EPEVTQTPSHQVTQMGQEVILRCVPISNHLYFYWYRQILGQKVEFLVSFYNNEISEKSEIFDDQFSVERPDGSNFTLKIRSTKLEDSAMYFCASRRDTNTEAFFGQGTRLTVV.

The V and J genes are TRBV19 and TRBJ1-2, with no clear D. Germline lookup yields CDR1 LNHDA and CDR2 SQIVND (reference sequence). V was pared by 7 bases and J by 3 bases, with 12 bases between. The CDR3 has 13 residues. The CDR3 DNA is TGTGCCAGTACCCCAGGTGGGTACTATGGCTACACCTTC. This gives the protein CASTPGGYYGYTF.